This T cell receptor beta chain is drawn from a study of control samples from healthy donors and cancer patients (dated by TCRdb to the early 2020s). Notes on this clone: There is no known antigen for this receptor. No much larger clonotype is one base removed from it; base qualities were not supplied.

The library was produced with the immunoSEQ multiplex PCR assay. This immuneACCESS table, as held by TCRdb, lists in-frame sequences with V and J called but not all clones. Of the missing ones, under half trace to an unresolved V gene in checked studies; the others have no known cause. The sample table lists 150,000 or so clones, 70% to 90% of them with a count of one. The ten top clones hold about 12% of the sample. From a lookup of the germline V gene, CDR1 and CDR2 are SGDLS and YYNGEE. The CDR3 covers 12 residues, taking in both the cysteine and the phenylalanine. Kept here is only the CDR3 DNA, which spans 36 bases and is read in frame from base 1. V was cut back by 3 bases and J by 6 bases, leaving a gap of 9 bases between them.

The receptor comes from a man aged 25-45 years in good health. The V and J segments used are TRBV9 and TRBJ1-1; no D gene is confidently identified. Sequenced sample: blood. The CDR3 region: CASSAVSAEAFF. The nucleotide sequence is given as TGTGCCAGCAGCGCGGTAAGTGCTGAAGCTTTCTTT.